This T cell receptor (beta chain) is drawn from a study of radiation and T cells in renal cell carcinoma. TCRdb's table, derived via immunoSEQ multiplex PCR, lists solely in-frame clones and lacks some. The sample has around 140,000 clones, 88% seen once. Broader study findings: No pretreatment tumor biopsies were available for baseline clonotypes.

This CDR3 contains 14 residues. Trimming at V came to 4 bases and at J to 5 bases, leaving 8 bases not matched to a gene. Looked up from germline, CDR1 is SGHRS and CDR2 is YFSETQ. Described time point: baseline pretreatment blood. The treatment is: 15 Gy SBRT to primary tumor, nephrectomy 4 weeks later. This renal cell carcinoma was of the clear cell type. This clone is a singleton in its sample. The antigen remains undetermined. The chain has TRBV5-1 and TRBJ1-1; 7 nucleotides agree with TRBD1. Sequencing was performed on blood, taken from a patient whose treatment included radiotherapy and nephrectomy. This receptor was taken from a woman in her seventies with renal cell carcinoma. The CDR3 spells CASSLEGAGTEAFF. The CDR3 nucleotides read TGCGCCAGCAGCCTGGAGGGGGCGGGAACTGAAGCTTTCTTT.